A selection of T cell receptor beta chains follows, all from one sample in a study of T-cell memory formation after mild COVID-19. TCRdb used MiXCR to reprocess the 5' RACE reads, holding one entry per CDR3 protein. The repertoire has around 500,000 distinct CDR3 sequences, roughly 18% of them found once; the top ten carry 9% to 15%. Specimen: PBMCs or a T cell subset sorted from them (not recorded which). The receptors derive from an adult woman who had mild COVID-19 (a few samples of this study predate the infection). Cell type and time point are not known. CDR3s include the opening cysteine and the closing phenylalanine or tryptophan. A D gene is named only where the DNA matches it firmly. A row's size may be missing; if present it is once, few, many or a size class.

V gene	clone size	J gene	D gene	CDR3 DNA	CDR3 protein
TRBV3-1	-	TRBJ2-1	TRBD2	TGTGCCAGTACCACTAGCGGCTCATACAATGAGCAGTTCTTC	CASTTSGSYNEQFF
TRBV5-1	-	TRBJ2-1	-	TGCGCCAGCAGCTTTGACAAGACGCTCAATGAGCAGTTCTTC	CASSFDKTLNEQFF
TRBV2	-	TRBJ2-1	-	TGTGCCAGCAAGGAGCGGGTAAGCTCCTACAATGAGCAGTTCTTC	CASKERVSSYNEQFF
TRBV29-1	few	TRBJ2-5	-	TGCAGCGTTCGGAGGGGGTCGGAGACCCAGTACTTC	CSVRRGSETQYF
TRBV24-1	-	TRBJ1-5	-	TGTGCCACCAGTGACTCGTCAGGGGGCAATCAGCCCCAGCATTTT	CATSDSSGGNQPQHF
TRBV6-2/TRBV6-3	few	TRBJ2-1	TRBD2	TGTGCCAGCAGTTACGGTGGTAGCGGGAGCAGGAATGAGCAGTTCTTC	CASSYGGSGSRNEQFF
TRBV24-1	-	TRBJ1-2	-	TGTGCCACCCGACCTGGCGGGACGGACTATGGCTACACCTTC	CATRPGGTDYGYTF
TRBV3-1	-	TRBJ2-4	TRBD1	TGTGCCAGCAGCCAAGGAGGACAGGGAAGAGCCAAAAACATTCAGTACTTC	CASSQGGQGRAKNIQYF
TRBV12-3/TRBV12-4	few	TRBJ2-1	TRBD1	TGTGCCAGCAGGCCTTATCCGGGACAGGGTGGGAATGAGCAGTTCTTC	CASRPYPGQGGNEQFF
TRBV4-2	-	TRBJ2-1	TRBD2	TGTGCCAGCAGCCCCCCGTTTGTGCGGGGGGGCGAGGATGAGAAGTTCTTC	CASSPPFVRGGEDEKFF
TRBV4-1	-	TRBJ2-3	-	TGCGCCAGCAGCCAAGACCACGGGGTAGTCTTAGGCACAGATACGCAGTATTTT	CASSQDHGVVLGTDTQYF
TRBV5-1	-	TRBJ2-3	-	TGCGCCAGCAGCATTGATCAGGGAGGTAGCACAGATACGCAGTATTTT	CASSIDQGGSTDTQYF
TRBV4-1	-	TRBJ1-2	-	TGCGCCAGCAGCCAAGAAGCGGCGGCAACCCTCTATGGCTACACCTTC	CASSQEAAATLYGYTF
TRBV5-1	few	TRBJ2-7	-	TGCGCCAGCAGCTTGTTTACAGGGCCCACCTACGAGCAGTACTTC	CASSLFTGPTYEQYF
TRBV18	few	TRBJ2-5	TRBD1	TGTGCCAGCTCACCACAGACAGGGAGCCAAGAGACCCAGTACTTC	CASSPQTGSQETQYF
TRBV12-3/TRBV12-4	-	TRBJ2-7	TRBD1	TGTGCCAGCAGTTTTGGGACAGGGGGCATAAACGAGCAGTACTTC	CASSFGTGGINEQYF
TRBV5-6	few	TRBJ2-1	-	TGTGCCAGCTTGGGGAGCTCCTACAATGAGCAGTTCTTC	CASLGSSYNEQFF
TRBV11-2	few	TRBJ1-2	-	TGTGCCAGCAGCTTAGAGGGCAGGGTGAAGGCTAACTATGGCTACACCTTC	CASSLEGRVKANYGYTF
TRBV6-2/TRBV6-3	-	TRBJ2-1	TRBD2	TGTGCCAGCAGTCCACCGGGACTAGCGGGATGGCCAGGTACCAATGAGCAGTTCTTC	CASSPPGLAGWPGTNEQFF
TRBV5-1	-	TRBJ1-2	TRBD1	TGCGCCAGCAGCTTAATGACAGGGGTTAACTATGGCTACACCTTC	CASSLMTGVNYGYTF
TRBV9	few	TRBJ2-2	TRBD1	TGTGCCAGCAGCCCAGGACAGGGTACGAACACCGGGGAGCGTTTTTTT	CASSPGQGTNTGERFF
TRBV7-8	few	TRBJ2-3	-	TGTGCCAGCAGCTTAGGTGCCTGGCGGTCTAGCACAGATACGCAGTATTTT	CASSLGAWRSSTDTQYF
TRBV4-1	many	TRBJ2-3	TRBD2	TGCGCCAGCAGCCAAGGGGCGGGGGGGTTGGCAGATACGCAGTATTTT	CASSQGAGGLADTQYF
TRBV6-2/TRBV6-3	few	TRBJ2-1	TRBD2	TGTGCCAGCAGTAGCGGGAGGGCCTACTACAATGAGCAGTTCTTC	CASSSGRAYYNEQFF
TRBV29-1	-	TRBJ2-1	-	TGCAGCGTTGTGGGGGGAAGCTCCTACAATGAGCAGTTCTTC	CSVVGGSSYNEQFF
TRBV5-1	-	TRBJ2-7	TRBD2	TGCGCCAGCAGCTTGGATCCCCTCGCGGGAGTGGGGTCCTACGAGCAGTACTTC	CASSLDPLAGVGSYEQYF
TRBV3-1	few	TRBJ2-5	-	TGTGCCAGCAGCCAAGTCGCGGAGACCCAGTACTTC	CASSQVAETQYF
TRBV15	-	TRBJ2-7	TRBD1	TGTGCCACCAGCAGCTCCGGGACAGGGGTCTACGAGCAGTACTTC	CATSSSGTGVYEQYF
TRBV19	few	TRBJ1-5	-	TGTGCCAGTAGTATGACCCAGGGTTCGGGCAATCAGCCCCAGCATTTT	CASSMTQGSGNQPQHF
TRBV7-9	-	TRBJ2-1	-	TGTGCCAGCAGCTTAACCGGGACAAGGGGATTCTACAATGAGCAGTTCTTC	CASSLTGTRGFYNEQFF
TRBV7-9	few	TRBJ2-7	-	TGTGCCAGCACGACCAGCTACGAGCAGTACTTC	CASTTSYEQYF
TRBV5-1	few	TRBJ2-1	TRBD2	TGCGCCAGCAGCGGGTTAGCGGGAAGCTACAATGAGCAGTTCTTC	CASSGLAGSYNEQFF
TRBV7-9	-	TRBJ2-7	-	TGTGCCAGCAGCTTAAAAGCAGGGTCAAGCTCCTACGAGCAGTACTTC	CASSLKAGSSSYEQYF
TRBV5-1	-	TRBJ2-7	TRBD2	TGCGCCAGCAGCTTGTATAACCTAGCGGGTACCTACGAGCAGTACTTC	CASSLYNLAGTYEQYF
TRBV6-2/TRBV6-3	few	TRBJ2-7	-	TGTGCCAGCAGTTACGAGCGGGCTTCCTACGAGCAGTACTTC	CASSYERASYEQYF
TRBV7-8	few	TRBJ1-4	-	TGTGCCAGCAGCTTGAGTAGAGAGGGCGGAGAAAAACTGTTTTTT	CASSLSREGGEKLFF
TRBV24-1	-	TRBJ1-2	-	TGTGCCACCAGTGATCGCTGGCGGGGGTATGGCTACACCTTC	CATSDRWRGYGYTF
TRBV5-1	-	TRBJ2-7	-	TGCGCCAGCAGTTCACGAAATCCTACCTCCGACGAGCAGTACTTC	CASSSRNPTSDEQYF